This T cell receptor (beta chain) was captured by sequencing in a study of CD8 T cells in ankylosing spondylitis. Trimming took 10 bases from V and 1 from J, leaving 19 bases between them. Germline V gives CDR1 KGHDR, CDR2 SFDVKD. The CDR3 length is 15 residues. Points on this clonotype: The antigen is unknown.

Regarding the study as a whole: Ankylosing spondylitis blood appeared to carry a characteristic TCR beta motif of under ten highly homologous variants. Disease-linked clones, CD8+, were relatively rare in peripheral blood. Matched ankylosing spondylitis synovial fluid reportedly showed significant enrichment of disease-linked clones. In reactive arthritis synovial fluid and blood, some motif variants had been reported before.

Via MiXCR, TCRdb re-called the 5' RACE reads, giving one row per CDR3 protein. The data contain about 150,000 distinct CDR3 sequences, around a third of them singletons. The V call is TRBV24-1, the J call TRBJ2-7; either TRBD1 or TRBD2 may fit D (6 bases each). Sequencing was carried out using synovial fluid, either unsorted or a sorted T cell fraction (not recorded which). The TCR comes from a male donor with ankylosing spondylitis. CDR3 amino acids: CATIGGGNVSYEQYF. Written as DNA, the CDR3 is TGTGCCACAATTGGGGGCGGGAATGTTTCCTACGAGCAGTACTTC.